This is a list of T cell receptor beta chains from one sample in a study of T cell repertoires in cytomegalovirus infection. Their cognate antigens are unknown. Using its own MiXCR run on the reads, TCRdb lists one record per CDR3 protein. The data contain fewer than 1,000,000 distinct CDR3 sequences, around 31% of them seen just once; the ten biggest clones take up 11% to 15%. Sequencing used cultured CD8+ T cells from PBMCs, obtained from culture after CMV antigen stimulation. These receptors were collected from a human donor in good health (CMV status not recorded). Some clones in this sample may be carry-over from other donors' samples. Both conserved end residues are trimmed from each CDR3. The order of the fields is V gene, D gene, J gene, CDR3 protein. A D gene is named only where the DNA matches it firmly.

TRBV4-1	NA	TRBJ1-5	ASSQVSGQGYVQPQH
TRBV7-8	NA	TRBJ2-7	ASSLVVVSYEQY
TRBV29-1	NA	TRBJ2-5	SVEVLGGLQETQY
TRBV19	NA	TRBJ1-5	ASSGTVNQPQH
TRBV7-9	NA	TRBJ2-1	ASSLVLQGVYNEQF
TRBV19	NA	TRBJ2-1	ASSVRFEQF
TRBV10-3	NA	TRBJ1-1	AIADVYMNTEAF
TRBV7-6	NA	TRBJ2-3	ASSLATVTDTQY
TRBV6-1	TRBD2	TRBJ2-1	ASSERRGGGTYNEQF
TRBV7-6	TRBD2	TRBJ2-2	ASSLDGREKRNTGELF
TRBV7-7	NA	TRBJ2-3	ASSLKGYTDTQY
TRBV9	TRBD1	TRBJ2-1	ASSDGDRGLTEQF
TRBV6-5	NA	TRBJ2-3	ASSWLETDTQY
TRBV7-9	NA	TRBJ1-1	ASSFAFRQEAF
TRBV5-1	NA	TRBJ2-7	ASSPRTDTYEQY
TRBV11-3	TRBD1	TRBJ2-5	ASSLTGGEETQY
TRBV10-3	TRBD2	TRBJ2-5	AISVVAGAQEETQY